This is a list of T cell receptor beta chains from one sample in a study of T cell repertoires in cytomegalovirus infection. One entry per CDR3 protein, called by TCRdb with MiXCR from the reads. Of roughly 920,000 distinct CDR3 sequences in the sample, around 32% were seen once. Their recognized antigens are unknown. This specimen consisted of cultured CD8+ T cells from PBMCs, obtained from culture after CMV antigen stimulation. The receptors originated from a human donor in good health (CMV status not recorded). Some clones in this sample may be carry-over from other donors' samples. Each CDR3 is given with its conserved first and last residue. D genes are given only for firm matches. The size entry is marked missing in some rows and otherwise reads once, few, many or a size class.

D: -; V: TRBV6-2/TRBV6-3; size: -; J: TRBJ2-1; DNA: TGTGCCAGCAGAGGAGGGGGGAGTACGAACAATGAGCAGTTCTTC; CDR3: CASRGGGSTNNEQFF
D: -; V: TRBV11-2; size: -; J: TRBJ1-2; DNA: TGTGCCAGCAGCTACACTCAGATGGGAAACTATGGCTACACCTTC; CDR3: CASSYTQMGNYGYTF
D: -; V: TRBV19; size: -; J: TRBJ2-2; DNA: TGTGCCAGTAGTATAGACAGGGGAAAGGTCGGGGAGCTGTTTTTT; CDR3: CASSIDRGKVGELFF
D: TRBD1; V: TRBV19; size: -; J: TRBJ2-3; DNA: TGTGCCAGTAGTATCGGACAGGGGTCGACAGATACGCAGTATTTT; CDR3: CASSIGQGSTDTQYF
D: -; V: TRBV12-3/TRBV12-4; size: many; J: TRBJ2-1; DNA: TGTGCCAGCAGAACCGGTGGGCTAGCGTCGAACAATGAGCAGTTCTTC; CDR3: CASRTGGLASNNEQFF
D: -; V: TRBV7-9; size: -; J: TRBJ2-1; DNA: TGTGCCAGCAGCTCCCGACAGTTTGGGGAGCAGTTCTTC; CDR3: CASSSRQFGEQFF
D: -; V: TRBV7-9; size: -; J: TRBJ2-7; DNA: TGTGCCAGCAGCTTGGTGGGAATCCGGGACACCTCCCGAGGGAAGCAGTACTTC; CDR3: CASSLVGIRDTSRGKQYF
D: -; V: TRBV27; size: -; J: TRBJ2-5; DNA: TGTGCCAGCAGCCTCATTGGGGATGAGACCCAGTACTTC; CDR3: CASSLIGDETQYF
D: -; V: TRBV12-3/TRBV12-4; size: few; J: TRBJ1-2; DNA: TGTGCCAGCACCAATACTGCAGGCAACTATGGCTACACCTTC; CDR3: CASTNTAGNYGYTF
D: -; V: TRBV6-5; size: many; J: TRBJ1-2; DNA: TGTGCCAGCAGTTACTCTGGGGATGGCTACACCTTC; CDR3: CASSYSGDGYTF
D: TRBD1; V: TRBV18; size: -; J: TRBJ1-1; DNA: TGTGCCAGCTCACTCTGGGGACAGGGGGCTCAGGGGACTGAAGCTTTCTTT; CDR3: CASSLWGQGAQGTEAFF
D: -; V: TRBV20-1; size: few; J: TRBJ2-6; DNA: TGCAGTGCTAGAGATATGAAGGGACAATACTCTGGGGCCAACGTCCTGACTTTC; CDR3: CSARDMKGQYSGANVLTF
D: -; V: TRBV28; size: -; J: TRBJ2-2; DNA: TGTGCCAGCAGTTCGGGGTCAACCCCCGACGGGAACACCGGGGAGCTGTTTTTT; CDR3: CASSSGSTPDGNTGELFF
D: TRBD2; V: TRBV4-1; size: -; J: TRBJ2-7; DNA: TGCGCCAGCAGCCGTGGACTAGCGGGGCAGTACGAGCAGTACTTC; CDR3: CASSRGLAGQYEQYF
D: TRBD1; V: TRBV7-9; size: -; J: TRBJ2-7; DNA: TGTGCCAGCAGCCGCCGGGACAGCCCCTACGAGCAGTACTTC; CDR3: CASSRRDSPYEQYF
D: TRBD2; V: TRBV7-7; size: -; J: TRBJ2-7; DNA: TGTGCTTTGCAAAACACCCCTGCTAGCGGGAGCTACGAGCAGTACTTC; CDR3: CALQNTPASGSYEQYF
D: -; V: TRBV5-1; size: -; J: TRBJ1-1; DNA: TGCGCCAGCAGCGTTTTGGGGGGAGTGAGGTATGAAGCTTTCTTT; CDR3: CASSVLGGVRYEAFF
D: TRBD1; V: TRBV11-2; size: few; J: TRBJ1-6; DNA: TGTGCCAGCAGCGGACAGGGGAATTCACCCCTCCACTTT; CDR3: CASSGQGNSPLHF
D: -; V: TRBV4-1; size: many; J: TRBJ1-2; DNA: TGCGCCAGCAGCCAAGAGGCAGGGGTGGTGGGTTATGGCTACACCTTC; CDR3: CASSQEAGVVGYGYTF
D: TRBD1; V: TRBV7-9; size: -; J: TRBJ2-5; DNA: TGTGCCAGCAGCACCCGACAGGGGCTAGAGACCCAGTACTTC; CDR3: CASSTRQGLETQYF
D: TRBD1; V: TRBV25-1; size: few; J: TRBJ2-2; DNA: TGTGCCAGCAACGGACAGGGCCCGAACACCGGGGAGCTGTTTTTT; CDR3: CASNGQGPNTGELFF
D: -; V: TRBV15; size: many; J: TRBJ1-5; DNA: TGTGCCACCAGCAGTTTCCGGCATGACACTAGCAATCAGCCCCAGCATTTT; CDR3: CATSSFRHDTSNQPQHF
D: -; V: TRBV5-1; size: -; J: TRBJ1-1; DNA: TGCGCCAGCAGCTTTGCGGGGCTAGGCACTGAAGCTTTCTTT; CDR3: CASSFAGLGTEAFF
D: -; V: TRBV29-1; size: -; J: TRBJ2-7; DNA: TGCAGCGTGAGCAGGGTTAGCTCCTACGAGCAGTACTTC; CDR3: CSVSRVSSYEQYF
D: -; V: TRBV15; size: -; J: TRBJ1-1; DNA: TGTGCCACCAGCAGAGAGCTAAACACTGAAGCTTTCTTT; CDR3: CATSRELNTEAFF
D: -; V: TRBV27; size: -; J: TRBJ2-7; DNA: TGTGCCAGCGGGCGGGCCCCCTCCTACGAGCAGTACTTC; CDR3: CASGRAPSYEQYF
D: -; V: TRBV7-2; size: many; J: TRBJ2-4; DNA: TGTGCCAGCACCGAGCAGGGTTTAAGGGAAAACATTCAGTACTTC; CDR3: CASTEQGLRENIQYF
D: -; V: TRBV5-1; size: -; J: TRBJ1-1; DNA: TGCGCCAGCAGCTTACGGGGGGCTCCTGAAGCTTTCTTT; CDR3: CASSLRGAPEAFF
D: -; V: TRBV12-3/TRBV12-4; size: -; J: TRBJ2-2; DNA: TGTGCCAGCAGTTCCGCCGGCGGGGTCGACACCGGGGAGCTGTTTTTT; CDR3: CASSSAGGVDTGELFF
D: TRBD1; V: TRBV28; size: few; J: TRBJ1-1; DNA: TGTGCCAGCAGTTTAGGGACAGCGTCAACGAACACTGAAGCTTTCTTT; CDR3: CASSLGTASTNTEAFF
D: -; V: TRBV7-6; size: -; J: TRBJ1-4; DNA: TGTGCCAGCAGCCTCCGACCGAAAAGTGATTGGGAAAAACTGTTTTTT; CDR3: CASSLRPKSDWEKLFF
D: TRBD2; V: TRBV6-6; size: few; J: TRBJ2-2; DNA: TGTGCCAGCAGTTACTCTGGCGGGGGGTACACCGGGGAGCTGTTTTTT; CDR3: CASSYSGGGYTGELFF
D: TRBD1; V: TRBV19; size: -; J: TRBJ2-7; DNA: TGTGCCAGTAGTCCAGGACAGGGGTTCTCGTACGAGCAGTACTTC; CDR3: CASSPGQGFSYEQYF
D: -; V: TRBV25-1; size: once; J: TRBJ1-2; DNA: TGTGCCAGCAGTGAATTACCCGGACAGCTTTCCTTC; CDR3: CASSELPGQLSF
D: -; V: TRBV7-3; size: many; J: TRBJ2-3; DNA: TGTGCCAGCAGCTCCGCTAGCACAGATACGCAGTATTTT; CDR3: CASSSASTDTQYF
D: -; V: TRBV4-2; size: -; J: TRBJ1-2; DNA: TGTGCCAGCAGCCGAGAACTTGGGGGCTACACCTTC; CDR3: CASSRELGGYTF
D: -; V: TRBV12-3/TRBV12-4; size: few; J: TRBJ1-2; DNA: TGTGCCAGCAGTTTAAAGGGGCCTAACTATGGCTACACCTTC; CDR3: CASSLKGPNYGYTF
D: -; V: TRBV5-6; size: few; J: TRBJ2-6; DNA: TGTGCCAGCAGCTTGAAGCCTGGGGCCAACGTCCTGACTTTC; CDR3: CASSLKPGANVLTF
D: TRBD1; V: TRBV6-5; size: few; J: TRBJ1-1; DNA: TGTGCCAGCAGTTACTCACAGGGGGCTCGGAGGGAAGCTTTCTTT; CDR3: CASSYSQGARREAFF
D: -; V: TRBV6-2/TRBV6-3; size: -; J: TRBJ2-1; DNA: TGTGCCAGCAGTTACTCGACGGGGGAGACGGAGCAGTTCTTC; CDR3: CASSYSTGETEQFF
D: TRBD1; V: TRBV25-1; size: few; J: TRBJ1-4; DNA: TGTGCCAGCAGCCTAAGGGGGACAGGGTATAAGGATGGTGAAAAACTGTTTTTT; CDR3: CASSLRGTGYKDGEKLFF
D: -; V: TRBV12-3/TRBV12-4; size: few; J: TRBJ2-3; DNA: TGTGCCAGCAGTTTAGGATTGACAGTGGGGGTCAGTGATACGCAGTATTTT; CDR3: CASSLGLTVGVSDTQYF
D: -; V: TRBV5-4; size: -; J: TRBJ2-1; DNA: TGTGCCAGCAGCTTGCAGGGGTGGGAGCAGTTCTTC; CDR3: CASSLQGWEQFF
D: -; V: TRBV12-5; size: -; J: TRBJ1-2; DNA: TGTGCTAGTGGTTTGGGGGACGGGTATGGCTACACCTTC; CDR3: CASGLGDGYGYTF
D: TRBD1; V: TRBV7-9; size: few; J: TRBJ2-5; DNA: TGTGCCAGCAGTTTCGACAGGGAGTTAGAGACCCAGTACTTC; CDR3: CASSFDRELETQYF
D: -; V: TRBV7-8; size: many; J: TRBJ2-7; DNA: TGTGCCAGCAGCCAAGGGACCTACGAGCAGTACTTC; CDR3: CASSQGTYEQYF
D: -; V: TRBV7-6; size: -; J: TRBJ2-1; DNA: TGTGCTAGCAGCCCCCACAGGGACCGTTTTTACAATGAGCAGTTCTTC; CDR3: CASSPHRDRFYNEQFF
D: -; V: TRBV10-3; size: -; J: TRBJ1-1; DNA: TGTGCCATCGCCGACCACATGAACACTGAAGCTTTCTTT; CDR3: CAIADHMNTEAFF
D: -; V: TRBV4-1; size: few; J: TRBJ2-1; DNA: TGCGCCAGCAGCCAAGTTTCGGGTCCCAATGAGCAGTTCTTC; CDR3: CASSQVSGPNEQFF
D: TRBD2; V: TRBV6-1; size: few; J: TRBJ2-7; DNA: TGTGCCAGCAGTGAAGGCGGGGGGTACACCTACGAGCAGTACTTC; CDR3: CASSEGGGYTYEQYF
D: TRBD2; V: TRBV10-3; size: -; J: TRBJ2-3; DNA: TGTGCCATCAGTTCCTCCCCGGGGGGTCCCACAGAAAATACGCAGTATTTT; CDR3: CAISSSPGGPTENTQYF
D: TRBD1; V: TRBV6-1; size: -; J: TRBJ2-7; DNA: TGTGCCAGCAGTGACACGACAGGGGGCAACGAGCAGTACTTC; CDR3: CASSDTTGGNEQYF
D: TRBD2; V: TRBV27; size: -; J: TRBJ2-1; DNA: TGTGCCAGCAGTCCCCTTAGCGGGGGGCCCTGGAATGAGCAGTTCTTC; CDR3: CASSPLSGGPWNEQFF
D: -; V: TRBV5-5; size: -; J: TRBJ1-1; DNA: TGTGCCAGCACCCTTCCGGGGAACACTGAAGCTTTCTTT; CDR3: CASTLPGNTEAFF
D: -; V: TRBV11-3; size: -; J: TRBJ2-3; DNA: TGTGCCAGCAGCATGCCCGCAGATACGCAGTATTTT; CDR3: CASSMPADTQYF
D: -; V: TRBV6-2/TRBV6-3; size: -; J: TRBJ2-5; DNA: TGTGCCAGCAGATTGTACCAAGAGACCCAGTACTTC; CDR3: CASRLYQETQYF
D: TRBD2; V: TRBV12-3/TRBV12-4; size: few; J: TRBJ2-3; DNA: TGTGCCAGCAGTTCACAAAAGCGGGGCGCCATCACAGATACGCAGTATTTT; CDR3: CASSSQKRGAITDTQYF